A selection of T cell receptor beta chains follows, all from one sample in a study of Graves' ophthalmopathy and Graves' hyperthyroidism. One entry per CDR3 protein results from TCRdb running MiXCR on the multiplex PCR reads. The repertoire consists of some 520,000 distinct CDR3 sequences, with around an eighth occurring once and the leading ten covering about 9.4%. Sequenced material: blood. These TCRs come from a woman under 40 with Graves' ophthalmopathy. Each CDR3 is given with its conserved first and last residue. A D gene is named only where the DNA matches it firmly. Rows may omit the clone size; those that give it use once, few, many or a size class.

TRBJ1-2,.,many,11,TRBV28,TGTGCCAGCAGTTTACGGGCAAGCTACACCTTC,CASSLRASYTF
TRBJ1-2,.,many,15,TRBV2,TGTGCCAGCAGTGAGGGGGCATTACTGCGAGATGGCTACACCTTC,CASSEGALLRDGYTF
TRBJ2-5,TRBD1,few,16,TRBV7-9,TGTGCCAGCAGTCAACCTGGGACAGGGGGCGTTGAGACCCAGTACTTC,CASSQPGTGGVETQYF
TRBJ1-2,.,many,12,TRBV12-3/TRBV12-4,TGTGCCAGTTTGGCAGCTAACTATGGCTACACCTTC,CASLAANYGYTF
TRBJ1-2,.,many,16,TRBV18,TGTGCCAGCTCACCACCGGGAGGGGCGCCGCTTTATGGCTACACCTTC,CASSPPGGAPLYGYTF
TRBJ1-2,.,many,16,TRBV6-1,TGTGCCAGCAGCTGGGCCATCCCCGGGGAGGGCCATGGCTACACCTTC,CASSWAIPGEGHGYTF
TRBJ1-1,TRBD1,many,16,TRBV5-1,TGCGCCAGCAGCTTGGGAACAGGGGGCCGCGGCACTGAAGCTTTCTTT,CASSLGTGGRGTEAFF
TRBJ2-5,.,.,14,TRBV5-1,TGCTCCAGCAGCTTGGGGCCAAACCAAGAGACCCAGTACTTC,CSSSLGPNQETQYF
TRBJ1-1,.,.,13,TRBV30,TGTGCCTGGACTCCCGGCCTAAACACTGAAGCTTTCTTT,CAWTPGLNTEAFF
TRBJ1-1,.,many,15,TRBV6-1,TGTGCCAGCAGTGAGGCAGGATCGGTCGGCACTGAAGCTTTCTTT,CASSEAGSVGTEAFF
TRBJ2-7,TRBD2,.,15,TRBV20-1,TGCAGTGCTAGAGGCCCCGGGACTAGTATCTACGAGCAGTACTTC,CSARGPGTSIYEQYF
TRBJ2-7,TRBD2,.,16,TRBV5-1,TGCGCCAGCAGCTTGGTGCCAGCGGGAGAGGGATTCGAGCAGTACTTC,CASSLVPAGEGFEQYF
TRBJ2-5,TRBD1,many,15,TRBV6-5,TGTGCCAGCGGGATGGGACAGGGGAACCTGGAGACCCAGTACTTC,CASGMGQGNLETQYF
TRBJ1-1,.,.,14,TRBV6-1,TGTGCCAGCAGTCGAGGCGGACCGTACACTGAAGCTTTCTTT,CASSRGGPYTEAFF
TRBJ2-7,.,many,12,TRBV28,TGTGCCAGCAGGGGCCGGAGCTACGAGCAGTACTTC,CASRGRSYEQYF
TRBJ1-1,TRBD1,many,15,TRBV19,TGTGCCAGTAGTGACCCAGGACAGGGGAAGACTGAAGCTTTCTTT,CASSDPGQGKTEAFF
TRBJ1-5,.,few,16,TRBV28,TGTGCCAGCAGTTTTCTCCGGGAGCGTAGCAATCAGCCCCAGCATTTT,CASSFLRERSNQPQHF
TRBJ2-5,.,many,13,TRBV6-1,TGTGCCAGCAGTGAAGCCCCACAAGAGACCCAGTACTTC,CASSEAPQETQYF
TRBJ2-5,.,many,14,TRBV19,TGTGCCAGTAGTATTACGTACACTACAGAGACCCAGTACTTC,CASSITYTTETQYF
TRBJ2-7,TRBD2,.,13,TRBV6-1,TGTGCCACTACCGGGACTAGGGTTGGCGAGCAGTACTTC,CATTGTRVGEQYF
TRBJ2-7,TRBD2,many,15,TRBV12-3/TRBV12-4,TGTGCCAGCAGACAGGCGGGGGGGCCTTCCTACGAGCAGTACTTC,CASRQAGGPSYEQYF
TRBJ1-1,.,.,13,TRBV12-3/TRBV12-4,TGTGCCAGCAGTTTCGAAGGGAGGACTGAAGCTTTCTTT,CASSFEGRTEAFF
TRBJ1-2,.,many,10,TRBV28,TGTGCCAGCAAGGGACCCCTCTACACCTTC,CASKGPLYTF
TRBJ1-1,.,many,13,TRBV11-1,TGTGCCAGCAGCTTTGGACAGCGGACTGAAGCTTTCTTT,CASSFGQRTEAFF
TRBJ2-6,.,.,16,TRBV11-2,TGTGCCAGCAGCTACCAGGGGAACTCTGGGGCCAACGTCCTGACTTTC,CASSYQGNSGANVLTF
TRBJ1-6,.,many,15,TRBV6-1,TGTGCCAGCGTAGACTGGACGGAGTATAATTCACCCCTCCACTTT,CASVDWTEYNSPLHF
TRBJ2-2,TRBD2,many,16,TRBV6-1,TGTGCCAGCACCCCGGGACTAGCGGGAGAGGGAGGGGAGCTGTTTTTT,CASTPGLAGEGGELFF
TRBJ1-1,.,few,14,TRBV29-1,TGCAGCGAACGGACGGGGGCGCTGGGCACTGAAGCTTTCTTT,CSERTGALGTEAFF
TRBJ2-5,.,many,15,TRBV24-1,TGTGCCACCAGTGAAGCATCCCGTCTAGGGGAGACCCAGTACTTC,CATSEASRLGETQYF
TRBJ2-3,.,few,17,TRBV4-1,TGCGCCAGCAGCCAAGGCGTAGCGGCAAGTTCTGTGGATACGCAGTATTTT,CASSQGVAASSVDTQYF
TRBJ2-7,TRBD2,many,14,TRBV4-2,TGTGCCAGCAGCCAAGGGGGAGGGCCCGACGAGCAGTACTTC,CASSQGGGPDEQYF
TRBJ2-7,.,many,12,TRBV25-1,TGTGCCAAGCAGGGTAACTCCTACGAGCAGTACTTC,CAKQGNSYEQYF
TRBJ2-7,.,many,14,TRBV14,TGTGCCAGCAGCCAAGGACTTCTAACCTACGAGCAGTACTTC,CASSQGLLTYEQYF
TRBJ2-7,TRBD2,many,14,TRBV6-2/TRBV6-3,TGTGCCAGCAGTCGGACTAGCGGGGTTCACGAGCAGTACTTC,CASSRTSGVHEQYF
TRBJ1-5,.,many,18,TRBV6-6,TGTGCCAGCAGACAGAGATATCTTCCAGACGGGAGCAATCAGCCCCAGCATTTT,CASRQRYLPDGSNQPQHF
TRBJ1-2,.,.,14,TRBV28,TGTGCCAGCAGTCCCCGGACAGAGAGGTATGGCTACACCTTC,CASSPRTERYGYTF
TRBJ1-6,.,few,15,TRBV18,TGTGCCAGCTCAATCGCGGGAACAGACAATTCACCCCTCCACTTT,CASSIAGTDNSPLHF
TRBJ2-2,.,.,15,TRBV12-3/TRBV12-4,TGTGCGAGCCGGAAGAGGCAGGGCGAAACCGGGGAGCTGTGTTTT,CASRKRQGETGELCF
TRBJ2-7,.,many,16,TRBV11-3,TGTGCCAGCAGCTTAGTAGGGCAGGACCCTGCCTACGAGCAGTACTTC,CASSLVGQDPAYEQYF
TRBJ1-1,TRBD1,many,15,TRBV20-1,TGCAGTGCTAGAGCGGTCAGGGGGGGTGACACTGAAGCTTTCTTT,CSARAVRGGDTEAFF
TRBJ2-7,.,many,12,TRBV2,TGTGCCAGCAGTGAATCACGTAGCGAGCAGTACTTC,CASSESRSEQYF
TRBJ2-4,.,.,13,TRBV10-3,TGTGCCATCAGGGCAGCAGGGGTCGGCATTCAGTACTTC,CAIRAAGVGIQYF
TRBJ2-5,.,many,13,TRBV10-3,TGTGCCATCAGTGAGTCGAAAGTTGAGACCCAGTACTTC,CAISESKVETQYF
TRBJ1-2,.,many,11,TRBV6-1,TGTGCCAGCACCAATTTCTATGGCTACACCTTC,CASTNFYGYTF
TRBJ2-2,.,many,17,TRBV6-1,TGTGCCAGCAAATTCGGTTTTGGGGAAACGAACACCGGGGAGCTGTTTTTT,CASKFGFGETNTGELFF
TRBJ2-7,.,.,14,TRBV6-5,TGTGCCAGCAGTTACGGGGATAGGGAATACGAGCAGTACTTC,CASSYGDREYEQYF
TRBJ2-7,TRBD2,few,12,TRBV30,TGTGCCTGGATCAGCGGGAACGACGAGCAGTACTTC,CAWISGNDEQYF
TRBJ1-5,.,many,16,TRBV6-1,TGTGCCAGTTCCTCGTCCGGGTATGGGGGCAATCAGCCCCAGCATTTT,CASSSSGYGGNQPQHF
TRBJ2-7,TRBD2,many,16,TRBV4-1,TGCGCCAGCAGCCAACCGACCGGGACTAGGTCCTACGAGCAGTACTTC,CASSQPTGTRSYEQYF
TRBJ2-7,.,many,14,TRBV18,TGTGCCAGCTCCCCCGGCAGGGAGGACTACGAGCAGTACTTC,CASSPGREDYEQYF
TRBJ2-2,.,many,14,TRBV7-7,TGTGCTAGCAGCCCGAGCAGGGGAGAGGGGGAGCTGTTTTTT,CASSPSRGEGELFF
TRBJ1-1,TRBD1,.,12,TRBV28,TGTGCCAGCGGTTTCTCAGGGGGGTCGGCTTTCTTT,CASGFSGGSAFF
TRBJ1-2,.,many,12,TRBV11-2,TGTGCCAGCAGCTTAGATTGGATTGGCTACACCTTC,CASSLDWIGYTF
TRBJ1-2,.,many,12,TRBV12-3/TRBV12-4,TGTGCCAGCAGTTTAGATCCCTATGGCTACACCTTC,CASSLDPYGYTF
TRBJ1-5,.,.,14,TRBV6-2/TRBV6-3,TGTGCCAGCAGTCCAGGGACGGGGGATCAGCCCCAGCATTTT,CASSPGTGDQPQHF